Sequencing of this TCR beta chain was carried out in a study of blood T cell repertoires in COVID-19. Per the original data handling: Amplification from reference gene primers served as the basis for estimated nucleated cell counts. Clones were read by immunoSEQ multiplex PCR, and TCRdb kept only the in-frame ones, dropping some. The DNA gave D and trimming, while V, J and clone size come from that table. The sample consists of more than 200,000 clones, around 89% of them appearing once. V gave up 3 bases and J gave up 11 bases; unmatched junction bases: 6. This CDR3 is 12 amino acids long. This receptor was identified in a man between 65 and 85 years old with acute or convalescent COVID-19. V is TRBV12-3 or TRBV12-4 and J is TRBJ1-2, with 7 bases fitting TRBD1. The source material was peripheral blood. CDR3 sequence (DNA): TGTGCCAGCAGTTTGGGGGGCAGGGGGTACACCTTC. Protein product: CASSLGGRGYTF.